This T cell receptor (beta chain) was recovered during a study of cytomegalovirus exposure and HLA in healthy donors. PCR used 60 Vbeta primers and 13 Jbeta primers. Sequencing used immunoSEQ multiplex PCR; TCRdb keeps in-frame clones, though not all of them. The table records about 97,000 clones, approximately 85% of them present only once. Overall study results and limits: A later analysis found TCR association rates differed by HLA locus, highest for DRB1 and lowest for HLA-C. The authors enumerated some 160 TCR beta chains as linked to cytomegalovirus.

As regards this clone: The target antigen is unknown.

The material sequenced was PBMCs. The source is a man aged 25-45 years in good health and CMV-seronegative.

The CDR3 coding sequence is TGTGCCAGCAGAGCTCGTGGGGCGATTCTGGAGACCCAGTACTTC. It encodes CASRARGAILETQYF. The chain links TRBV6-5 to TRBJ2-5; weak D call: TRBD1 (5 bases). Germline CDR1 is MNHEY and CDR2 is SVGAGI. There are 15 residues in the CDR3. V was clipped by 6 bases and J by 5 bases, with 19 bases between them.